The TCR beta chain described here comes from a study of cytomegalovirus exposure and HLA in healthy donors. Germline CDR1 GTSNPN, CDR2 SVGIG (reference sequence). The CDR3 is 11 residues long. It was with 60 Vbeta and 13 Jbeta primers that the PCR ran. Clones were read by immunoSEQ multiplex PCR, and TCRdb kept only the in-frame ones, dropping some. The table shows approximately 170,000 clones, with approximately 84% occurring only once. This rearrangement joins TRBV30 to TRBJ1-5, with 8 bases that match TRBD1. The material sequenced was PBMCs. The source is a man aged 45-60 years in good health and CMV-seropositive. CDR3 amino acids: CASGQGQPQHF. CDR3 nucleotide sequence: TGTGCTTCAGGACAGGGACAGCCCCAGCATTTT.